This note documents a single T cell receptor beta chain sequence. Sequencing was performed with immunoSEQ multiplex PCR; in TCRdb, only in-frame clones are kept and a portion is missing. The sample consists of 130,000 to 150,000 clones, over 70% of them appearing once. The sample comes from a study of blood T cell repertoires in COVID-19. This CDR3 comprises 11 residues. Trimming took 8 bases from V and 3 from J, leaving 8 bases between them. This sequence was found in a woman between 45 and 65 years old with acute or convalescent COVID-19. The sample comprised peripheral blood. The chain is built from TRBV12-3 or TRBV12-4 and TRBJ2-7, with D perhaps TRBD2 (6 bases). The CDR3 sequence is CASGDFYEQYF. The CDR3 DNA sequence: TGTGCCAGCGGGGACTTCTACGAGCAGTACTTC.